This T cell receptor (beta chain) was captured by sequencing in a study of shared clonotypes between healthy human individuals. Assay used: immunoSEQ multiplex PCR; TCRdb lists only in-frame clones, some missing. The data contain 550,000 to 700,000 clones, 55% to 85% of them singletons. The receptor comes from a woman in her thirties in good health. Source material: memory CD4+ T cells sorted from blood. Described subset: CD45RA-negative fraction.

CDR3 residues: CASSPGLGDEQFF. In nucleotides, the CDR3 is TGTGCCAGCTCACCGGGCCTGGGGGATGAGCAGTTCTTC. The chain couples TRBV18 to TRBJ2-1; D may be TRBD1 or TRBD2 (5 bases each). The CDR3 loop spans 13 amino acids. The V end lost 3 bases, the J end lost 8 bases, and 11 bases lay between the germline ends. The germline V gene encodes CDR1 KGHSH and CDR2 LQKENI.